The rows below give T cell receptor beta chains drawn from one sample of a study of radiation and T cells in renal cell carcinoma. The assay was immunoSEQ multiplex PCR, and TCRdb's table has in-frame clones only and misses some. The sample contains roughly 160,000 clones, less than 90% of which appear only once. Here the sequenced sample was blood, taken from a patient whose treatment included radiotherapy and nephrectomy. These receptors were collected from a woman aged 50 to 60 with renal cell carcinoma. The CDR3 runs from the conserved cysteine through the conserved F or W. D genes are given only for firm matches. The size field is filled for only some rows; it gives once, few, many or a size class.

v_gene	abundance	j_gene	d_gene	CDR3aa	CDR3nt
TRBV2	-	TRBJ2-5	TRBD1	CASGTGTGVRETQYF	TGTGCCAGTGGGACCGGGACAGGGGTAAGAGAGACCCAGTACTTC
TRBV4-1	-	TRBJ1-2	-	CASSQLGNYGYTF	TGCGCCAGCAGCCAACTGGGGAACTATGGCTACACCTTC
TRBV19	-	TRBJ1-2	-	CASSKGGDYGYTF	TGTGCCAGTAGTAAGGGGGGTGACTATGGCTACACCTTC
TRBV4-1	-	TRBJ2-1	TRBD2	CASSQDWASGGNNEQFF	TGCGCCAGCAGCCAAGATTGGGCTAGCGGGGGGAACAATGAGCAGTTCTTC
TRBV11-1	-	TRBJ2-7	-	CASSLGTPTGTEQYF	TGTGCCAGCAGCTTAGGTACGCCAACAGGGACCGAGCAGTACTTC
TRBV6-1	-	TRBJ2-5	TRBD2	CASSEAIGFGGGQETQYF	TGTGCCAGCAGTGAAGCTATCGGTTTCGGCGGGGGGCAAGAGACCCAGTACTTC
TRBV6-5	once	TRBJ2-2	-	CASSYRQANTGELFF	TGTGCCAGCAGTTACAGACAGGCGAACACCGGGGAGCTGTTTTTT
TRBV7-9	-	TRBJ2-5	-	CASSPIGVGVQETQYF	TGTGCCAGCAGCCCAATAGGCGTGGGTGTACAAGAGACCCAGTACTTC
TRBV10-3	-	TRBJ1-2	-	CAISERIYGYTF	TGTGCCATCAGCGAGCGAATCTATGGCTACACCTTC
TRBV6-1	once	TRBJ2-7	-	CASSDPGQLGTYEQYF	TGTGCCAGCAGTGATCCCGGGCAGTTAGGGACCTACGAGCAGTACTTC
TRBV5-1	-	TRBJ1-4	-	CASSLNIGEKLFF	TGCGCCAGCAGTTTAAACATCGGAGAAAAACTGTTTTTT
TRBV7-7	-	TRBJ2-3	TRBD1	CASSQPGGTQYF	TGTGCTAGCAGCCAACCAGGGGGTACGCAGTATTTT
TRBV25-1	-	TRBJ1-5	TRBD1	CASSNPGGNQPQHF	TGTGCCAGCAGTAACCCAGGGGGTAATCAGCCCCAGCATTTT
TRBV28	-	TRBJ1-2	-	CASSLSGGKGYTF	TGTGCCAGCAGTTTATCCGGGGGCAAAGGCTACACCTTC
TRBV5-1	-	TRBJ1-5	TRBD1	CASSLQGQGQPQHF	TGCGCCAGCAGCTTACAGGGACAGGGCCAGCCCCAGCATTTT
TRBV28	-	TRBJ1-5	TRBD1	CASSNRDRVVEPQHF	TGTGCCAGCAGTAACCGGGACAGGGTGGTGGAGCCCCAGCATTTT
TRBV6-1	-	TRBJ2-3	TRBD2	CASSEIASGGGTDTQYF	TGTGCCAGCAGTGAAATAGCTAGCGGGGGAGGCACAGATACGCAGTATTTT
TRBV14	-	TRBJ2-1	-	CASSQVGGTAYNEQFF	TGTGCCAGCAGCCAAGTAGGAGGGACCGCCTACAATGAGCAGTTCTTC
TRBV18	-	TRBJ1-1	TRBD1	CASSQSTGVMGTEAFF	TGTGCCAGCTCACAGTCCACAGGGGTTATGGGCACTGAAGCTTTCTTT
TRBV7-8	-	TRBJ2-2	-	CASSLQGNFAGELFF	TGTGCCAGCAGCTTACAAGGAAATTTTGCCGGGGAGCTGTTTTTT
TRBV5-1	-	TRBJ1-4	-	CASSSGTNNEKLFF	TGCGCCAGCAGCTCAGGGACGAATAATGAAAAACTGTTTTTT
TRBV7-2	-	TRBJ1-2	TRBD1	CASSLDWRGTAYGYTF	TGTGCCAGCAGCTTGGACTGGAGAGGGACAGCCTATGGCTACACCTTC
TRBV19	-	TRBJ2-7	TRBD1	CASSFGQGYEQYF	TGTGCCAGTAGTTTCGGACAGGGTTACGAGCAGTACTTC
TRBV5-1	-	TRBJ1-4	-	CASSLGNQGTEKLFF	TGCGCCAGCAGCTTGGGGAACCAGGGGACAGAAAAACTGTTTTTT
TRBV13	few	TRBJ1-3	TRBD1	CASSFGTGGNTIYF	TGTGCCAGCAGCTTCGGGACAGGAGGAAACACCATATATTTT
TRBV6-6	-	TRBJ2-4	-	CASSLGSTAKNIQYF	TGTGCCAGCAGTTTAGGGTCTACAGCCAAAAACATTCAGTACTTC
TRBV7-2	once	TRBJ2-1	-	CASSPTRGYEQFF	TGTGCCAGCAGCCCCACGAGGGGGTATGAGCAGTTCTTC
TRBV7-6	once	TRBJ2-2	-	CASSLGQVNTGELFF	TGTGCCAGCAGCTTAGGACAGGTGAACACCGGGGAGCTGTTTTTT
TRBV9	-	TRBJ1-1	-	CASSPQIGTEAFF	TGTGCCAGCAGCCCCCAGATAGGCACTGAAGCTTTCTTT
TRBV5-6	-	TRBJ1-6	-	CASSLLSGFNNSPLHF	TGTGCCAGCAGCTTGCTGTCAGGCTTTAATAATTCACCCCTCCACTTT
TRBV14	-	TRBJ2-1	TRBD2	CASSQDQRGSSYNEQFF	TGTGCCAGCAGCCAAGATCAGCGGGGGAGCTCCTACAATGAGCAGTTCTTC
TRBV9	-	TRBJ2-5	-	CASSPDSTGQETQYF	TGTGCCAGCAGCCCGGACTCTACCGGCCAAGAGACCCAGTACTTC
TRBV4-2	-	TRBJ2-5	TRBD2	CASSPANGLAWETQYF	TGTGCCAGCAGTCCCGCGAACGGACTAGCGTGGGAGACCCAGTACTTC
TRBV7-6	once	TRBJ2-3	-	CASSPRLRTDTQYF	TGTGCCAGCAGCCCCCGGCTCCGCACAGATACGCAGTATTTT
TRBV7-2	-	TRBJ2-3	TRBD2	CASQLAGGPDTQYF	TGTGCCAGCCAACTAGCGGGGGGGCCAGATACGCAGTATTTT
TRBV7-8	-	TRBJ2-1	-	CASSTGVSYNEQFF	TGTGCCAGCAGCACAGGCGTCTCCTACAATGAGCAGTTCTTC
TRBV2	-	TRBJ2-7	-	CASSESAGRYEQYF	TGTGCCAGCAGTGAATCGGCTGGACGATACGAGCAGTACTTC
TRBV9	-	TRBJ1-2	-	CASSPAGGTQPRGGYTF	TGTGCCAGCAGCCCAGCGGGGGGGACACAACCTAGAGGTGGCTACACCTTC
TRBV2	-	TRBJ1-3	TRBD1	CASSFPGSPGGKAGNTIYF	TGTGCCAGCAGTTTTCCCGGCTCGCCAGGGGGCAAGGCTGGAAACACCATATATTTT
TRBV5-8	-	TRBJ1-3	-	CASSYNAPSSGNTIYF	TGTGCCAGCAGCTACAACGCCCCAAGCTCTGGAAACACCATATATTTT
TRBV4-3	-	TRBJ2-7	TRBD1	CASSRLSGTGTYEQYF	TGCGCCAGCAGCCGACTTTCCGGGACAGGGACCTACGAGCAGTACTTC
TRBV19	-	TRBJ2-1	-	CASSFSGGEYNEQFF	TGTGCCAGTAGTTTCTCGGGCGGGGAATACAATGAGCAGTTCTTC
TRBV15	-	TRBJ2-3	-	CATSRDRGTDTQYF	TGTGCCACCAGCAGAGATCGAGGTACAGATACGCAGTATTTT
TRBV11-2	-	TRBJ2-2	-	CASSFYSAGELFF	TGTGCCAGCAGCTTTTACTCTGCGGGGGAGCTGTTTTTT
TRBV4-1	-	TRBJ1-2	-	CASSQDVGGYGYTF	TGCGCCAGCAGCCAAGATGTGGGGGGTTATGGCTACACCTTC
TRBV30	few	TRBJ2-7	-	CAWSDYYEQYF	TGTGCCTGGAGCGATTACTACGAGCAGTACTTC
TRBV11-2	once	TRBJ1-2	-	CASSWLQGPSGYGYTF	TGTGCCAGCAGCTGGTTACAGGGACCTTCTGGATATGGCTACACCTTC
TRBV19	-	TRBJ2-3	TRBD1	CASSGQGTDTQYF	TGTGCCAGTAGTGGACAGGGCACAGATACGCAGTATTTT
TRBV19	-	TRBJ1-1	TRBD1	CASSNHRGLATEAFF	TGTGCCAGTAGTAATCACAGGGGATTGGCCACTGAAGCTTTCTTT
TRBV6-6	-	TRBJ2-3	-	CASSYEAGVGDTQYF	TGTGCCAGCAGTTACGAGGCAGGGGTAGGGGATACGCAGTATTTT
TRBV5-1	-	TRBJ2-2	TRBD1	CASSLGQGAPRTGELFF	TGCGCCAGCAGCTTGGGACAGGGGGCTCCAAGAACCGGGGAGCTGTTTTTT
TRBV6-1	once	TRBJ1-2	-	CATRGGVKDYGYTF	TGTGCCACCCGAGGAGGGGTAAAGGACTATGGCTACACCTTC
TRBV2	-	TRBJ1-6	TRBD1	CASKGQSSYNSPLHF	TGTGCCAGCAAGGGACAGAGCTCCTATAATTCACCCCTCCACTTT
TRBV5-1	-	TRBJ2-7	TRBD2	CASRLAGGSYEQYF	TGCGCCAGCCGACTAGCGGGGGGATCCTACGAGCAGTACTTC
TRBV7-2	-	TRBJ1-1	-	CASSLAGNTEAFF	TGTGCCAGCAGCTTAGCCGGGAACACTGAAGCTTTCTTT
TRBV10-3	-	TRBJ2-3	TRBD1	CAISGTGQGAGDTQYF	TGTGCCATCAGTGGTACGGGACAGGGGGCCGGAGATACGCAGTATTTT
TRBV7-8	-	TRBJ1-1	-	CASSFLAWGNTEAFF	TGTGCCAGCAGCTTTCTGGCTTGGGGGAACACTGAAGCTTTCTTT
TRBV5-1	once	TRBJ1-1	-	CASSFGDTEAFF	TGCGCCAGCAGCTTTGGGGATACTGAAGCTTTCTTT
TRBV7-2	-	TRBJ2-1	-	CASSYYRVGRNNEQFF	TGTGCCAGCAGCTACTACAGGGTGGGGAGAAACAATGAGCAGTTCTTC